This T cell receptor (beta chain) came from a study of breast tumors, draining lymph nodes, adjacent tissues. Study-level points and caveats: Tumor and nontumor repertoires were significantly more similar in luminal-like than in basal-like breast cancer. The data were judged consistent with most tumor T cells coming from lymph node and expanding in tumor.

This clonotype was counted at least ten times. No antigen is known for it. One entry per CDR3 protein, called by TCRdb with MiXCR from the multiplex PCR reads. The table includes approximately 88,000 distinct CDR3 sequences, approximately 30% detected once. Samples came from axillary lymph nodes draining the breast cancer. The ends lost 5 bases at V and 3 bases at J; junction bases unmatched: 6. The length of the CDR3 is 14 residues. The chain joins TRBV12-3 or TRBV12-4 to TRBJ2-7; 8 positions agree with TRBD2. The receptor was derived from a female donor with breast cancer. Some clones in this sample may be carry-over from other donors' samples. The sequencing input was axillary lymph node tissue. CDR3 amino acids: CASSGGTSNYEQYF. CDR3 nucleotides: TGTGCCAGCAGTGGGGGGACTAGTAACTACGAGCAGTACTTC.